This T cell receptor (beta chain) came from a study of cytomegalovirus exposure and HLA in healthy donors. Germline V gene data show CDR1 as MNHEY and CDR2 as SVGAGI. V gave up 6 bases and J gave up 0 bases, with 5 bases separating them. The CDR3 extends over 13 amino acids. The protocol was immunoSEQ multiplex PCR, while the TCRdb copy is restricted to in-frame clones and leaves out a portion. Here the sample spans some 87,000 clones, roughly 95% being singletons. This chain connects TRBV6-5 to TRBJ2-2; D not certain. Sequenced sample: PBMCs. This sequence originates from a woman between 18 and 30 years old in good health and CMV-seronegative. The CDR3 sequence is CASRRANTGELFF. The CDR3 bases are TGTGCCAGCAGACGGGCGAACACCGGGGAGCTGTTTTTT.